Below, 3 T cell receptor beta chains from the same sample are listed, as sequenced in a study of T cell responses to AZD1222 COVID-19 vaccine. The protocol was immunoSEQ multiplex PCR, while the TCRdb copy is restricted to in-frame clones and leaves out a portion. The sample has about 120,000 clones; about nine tenths are singletons. The input for sequencing was peripheral blood, taken 28 days after the second AZD1222 dose. The origin of the receptors is an adult who received the AZD1222 COVID-19 vaccine.

The chain is built from TRBV7-8 and TRBJ1-6; D ambiguous. The CDR3 is 17 residues long. Deletions cut 3 bases from V and 3 bases from J, with 15 bases between. CDR1 and CDR2 (germline): SGHVS, FQNEAQ. The CDR3 DNA follows: TGTGCCAGCAGCTTCGGGGTCAGAAGGGACTATAATTCACCCCTCCACTTT. Translated, it gives CASSFGVRRDYNSPLHF. The variable domain in full, completed from reference TRBV7-8 and TRBJ1-6, reads GAGVSQSPRYKVAKRGQDVALRCDPISGHVSLFWYQQALGQGPEFLTYFQNEAQLDKSGLPSDRFFAERPEGSVSTLKIQRTQQEDSAVYLCASSFGVRRDYNSPLHFGNGTRLTVT.

The gene calls are TRBV9 and TRBJ2-5; D not certain. This CDR3 is built from 15 residues. Trimming took off 4 bases at V and 2 bases at J, with 15 bases between the two ends. Germline V gene data show CDR1 as SGDLS and CDR2 as YYNGEE. Here the CDR3 reads CASSIQSWGQETQYF. The CDR3 region has the DNA TGTGCCAGCAGCATACAGAGTTGGGGTCAAGAGACCCAGTACTTC. The full variable domain, its missing parts supplied by reference TRBV9 and TRBJ2-5, is DSGVTQTPKHLITATGQRVTLRCSPRSGDLSVYWYQQSLDQGLQFLIQYYNGEERAKGNILERFSAQQFPDLHSELNLSSLELGDSALYFCASSIQSWGQETQYFGPGTRLLVL.

The chain employs TRBV7-9 and TRBJ1-1, with TRBD1 matching 8 bases. Germline CDR1 SEHNR, CDR2 FQNEAQ (reference sequence). V lost 3 bases to trimming and J lost 6 bases; unmatched junction nucleotides: 6. This CDR3 is 14 amino acids long. The CDR3 loop reads CASSFRGRNPEAFF. In DNA, the CDR3 is TGTGCCAGCAGCTTCAGGGGGCGAAACCCTGAAGCTTTCTTT.